Below, 10 T cell receptor beta chains from the same sample are listed, as sequenced in a study of T-cell reconstitution after alpha-beta-depleted transplantation in children. It was with unique molecular identifiers that the TCRbeta library was prepared. TCRdb independently ran MiXCR on the PCR reads; one entry per CDR3 protein. The sample has some 830,000 distinct CDR3 sequences, 16% seen once. Material: PBMCs, mostly from graft donor cells, obtained 360 days after TCRalphabeta/CD19-depleted stem cell transplant. The receptors shown here come from a male patient between 10 and 17 years old who had a stem cell transplant for acute lymphoblastic leukemia, so the T cells may come from the graft donor.

The sample holds a few counts of this clonotype. The J gene is TRBJ2-5, the V gene TRBV12-3 or TRBV12-4; D is unresolved. Trimming removed 3 bases at V and 7 bases at J, with 6 bases between. The CDR3 is 11 residues long. The CDR3 DNA reads TGTGCCAGCAGTTTGACTGGGACCCAGTACTTC. Translation: CASSLTGTQYF.

This clonotype was detected many times. Written as DNA, the CDR3 is TGCGCCAGCGCCCCGAGGATCCAAGAGACCCAGTACTTC. Translation: CASAPRIQETQYF. This chain links TRBV5-1 with TRBJ2-5, with D unresolved. The length of the CDR3 is 13 residues. The V and J ends lost 7 bases and 1 base respectively, with 11 bases between them. Per the germline V gene, CDR1 is SGHRS and CDR2 is YFSETQ.

The chain links TRBV7-6 to TRBJ2-5, with 8 bases identical to TRBD1. J was trimmed by 3 bases and V by 1 base; bases with no gene match: 10. CDR1 and CDR2 (germline): SGHVS, FNYEAQ. This CDR3 region has 17 residues. The CDR3 loop is CASSLVVYQTGEETQYF. For the CDR3, the DNA is TGTGCCAGCAGCTTAGTAGTCTATCAGACAGGGGAAGAGACCCAGTACTTC.

This clonotype was counted only a few times. The rearrangement links TRBV6-5 to TRBJ2-1; a possible D gene is TRBD2 (5 bases). Deletions cut 0 bases from V and 6 bases from J, with 15 bases between. The CDR3 is 16 amino acids. Per germline, CDR1 MNHEY and CDR2 SVGAGI. Written as DNA, the CDR3 is TGTGCCAGCAGTTACTCGGACTCCCCGGCAGGCAATGAGCAGTTCTTC. Translated: CASSYSDSPAGNEQFF.

This clonotype showed up just a few times. The rearrangement uses TRBV5-1 and TRBJ2-4; a weak D match, TRBD1 (5 bases). The germline gives CDR1 SGHRS, CDR2 YFSETQ. Between the trimmed V and J ends, which lost 4 bases and 8 bases, there was a span of 13 bases. The CDR3 loop spans 13 amino acids. Here the CDR3 DNA reads TGCGCCAGCAGCCTCGGACAAGGCCACATTCAGTACTTC. This sequence encodes CASSLGQGHIQYF.

In this sample, this clonotype turned up a few times. The V call is TRBV7-9, the J call TRBJ2-7; D uncertain. The CDR3 is 13 amino acids. V was clipped by 0 bases and J by 7 bases, with 10 bases between them. Germline loops: CDR1 SEHNR, CDR2 FQNEAQ (reference sequence). The CDR3 coding sequence is TGTGCCAGCAGCTTAGCTCAGACTTGGGAGCAGTACTTC. Translated, it gives CASSLAQTWEQYF.

The CDR3 spells CSAPVRTEAFF. CDR3 DNA sequence: TGCAGTGCCCCAGTGCGGACTGAAGCTTTCTTT. J is TRBJ1-1 and V is TRBV20-1; no firm D call. Trimming shortened V by 6 bases and J by 5 bases, and 10 bases separated the two germline ends. The CDR3 covers 11 residues. Germline lookup yields CDR1 DFQATT and CDR2 SNEGSKA (reference sequence).

This clonotype was seen only a few times. This rearrangement joins TRBV6-5 to TRBJ1-5; no clear D. The CDR3 is 15 residues long. Germline CDR1 is MNHEY and CDR2 is SVGAGI. V shed 0 bases and J shed 3 bases, with 9 bases lying between them. For the CDR3, the DNA is TGTGCCAGCAGTTACTCGGGTGGGTACAATCAGCCCCAGCATTTT. This translates into CASSYSGGYNQPQHF.

This rearrangement joins TRBV7-3 to TRBJ2-3; D remains ambiguous. With 1 base removed from V and 2 bases from J, the gap between germline ends came to 7 bases. This CDR3 contains 14 residues. CDR1 SGHTA and CDR2 FQGTGA come from the germline V gene. CDR3 sequence reads: CASSLRIHTDTQYF. As DNA, the CDR3 is TGTGCCAGCAGCTTAAGAATACACACAGATACGCAGTATTTT.

This clonotype came up a few times. The gene calls are TRBV7-2 and TRBJ2-1; TRBD2 might be the D (6 bases). This CDR3 comprises 14 residues. Germline-derived CDR1 and CDR2 are SGHTA and FQGNSA. Trimming cost V 5 bases and J 7 bases, with 15 bases left between them. The CDR3, as DNA: TGTGCCAGCAGCCCCAGGAGGGCAGGGAATGAGCAGTTCTTC. Its protein product is CASSPRRAGNEQFF.